This T cell receptor beta chain was recovered during a study of blood T cell repertoires in COVID-19 (dated by TCRdb to the early 2020s). Background on the whole study: Samples covering the acute and convalescent phases of COVID-19 were provided by collaborators in the United States, Italy and Spain. The material from the prospective study consisted of cDNA or gDNA derived from T cells, B-cell-depleted T cells, or PBMCs. Subjects who had been exposed to COVID-19, were actively infected with it, or had recovered from it provided the deeply sampled blood TCRbeta repertoires that made up the dataset. A freely available public database, intended as a resource for researchers studying the immune response to SARS-CoV-2, is where the repertoires were released. Samples were obtained from the ongoing ImmuneRACE study (first 160 participants) and from some 1,200 subjects provided by 6 global collaborators. A de-identified subject ID, COVID-19 status, age in years and sex were almost always included in the sample metadata. HLA class I and class II types, where available, came from metadata supplied by the sample provider rather than from assay-based typing. What the study reported, not specific to this receptor: The amount of clinical and demographic metadata varied by source and participant and was provided uncurated.

Remarks on this clone: This clone's antigen is unknown. Per-base quality was not reported, and no clone a single base away is much larger than it.

A distance of 9 bases separates the germline ends of V and J, which lose 2 bases and 4 bases respectively. CDR1 and CDR2, per the germline V gene, are SGHRS and YFSETQ. There are 13 amino acids in the CDR3, from cysteine to phenylalanine inclusive. Only the CDR3 region is kept as DNA, spanning 39 bases read in frame from base 1. The collaborating institutions used their own protocols to collect whole blood in K2EDTA tubes. For TCRbeta analysis, collaborators shipped samples in one of three forms: frozen whole blood, isolated PBMCs, or DNA extracted from either of those sample types. The immunoSEQ Assay, a bias-controlled multiplex PCR, was used to amplify TCRbeta CDR3 regions from genomic DNA. In the paper's pipeline: The number of nucleated cells in each sample was estimated from the amplification of reference gene primers within the assay. To quantify the absolute abundance of each unique TCRbeta CDR3 rearrangement, sequence reads were collapsed and filtered. For each sample, productive Simpson clonality was calculated as the square root of Simpson's diversity index over productive rearrangements. Imported from immuneACCESS, the table was reduced by TCRdb to in-frame sequences with V and J called. These copies leave out some clones; in studies compared against another copy, an unresolved V gene accounts for under half, and the cause of the remainder is not known. Clonal size and the V and J genes are those of that table, whereas D and trimming came from the DNA. Here the sample has about 26,000 clones; around 90% occur a single time. The top ten clonotypes cover 11% of the sample.

The sequenced material came from peripheral blood. The chain is made from TRBV5-1 and TRBJ1-1; a tentative D call is TRBD1 (6 bases match). This TCR was recovered from a man between 65 and 80 years old with acute or convalescent COVID-19. At the DNA level, the sequence is TGCGCCAGCAGCTTAGGGGGTCCCACTGAAGCTTTCTTT. Its product reads: CASSLGGPTEAFF. With the portions outside the CDR3 filled from the reference TRBV5-1 and TRBJ1-1 genes, the complete variable region becomes KAGVTQTPRYLIKTRGQQVTLSCSPISGHRSVSWYQQTPGQGLQFLFEYFSETQRNKGNFPGRFSGRQFSNSRSEMNVSTLELGDSALYLCASSLGGPTEAFFGQGTRLTVV.